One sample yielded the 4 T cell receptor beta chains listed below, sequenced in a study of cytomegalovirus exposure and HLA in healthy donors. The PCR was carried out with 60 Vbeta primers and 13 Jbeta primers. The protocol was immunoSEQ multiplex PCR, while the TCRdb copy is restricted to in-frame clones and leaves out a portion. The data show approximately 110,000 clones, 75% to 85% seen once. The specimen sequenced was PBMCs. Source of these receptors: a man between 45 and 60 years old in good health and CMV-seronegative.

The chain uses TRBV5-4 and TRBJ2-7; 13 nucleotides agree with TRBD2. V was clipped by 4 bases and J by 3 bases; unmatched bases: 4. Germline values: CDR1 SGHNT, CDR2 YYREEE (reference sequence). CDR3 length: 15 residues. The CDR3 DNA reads TGTGCCAGCAGCGGGACTAGCGGGGTCCACTACGAGCAGTACTTC. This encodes CASSGTSGVHYEQYF. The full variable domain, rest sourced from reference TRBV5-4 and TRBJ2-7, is ETGVTQSPTHLIKTRGQQVTLRCSSQSGHNTVSWYQQALGQGPQFIFQYYREEENGRGNFPPRFSGLQFPNYSSELNVNALELDDSALYLCASSGTSGVHYEQYFGPGTRLTVT.

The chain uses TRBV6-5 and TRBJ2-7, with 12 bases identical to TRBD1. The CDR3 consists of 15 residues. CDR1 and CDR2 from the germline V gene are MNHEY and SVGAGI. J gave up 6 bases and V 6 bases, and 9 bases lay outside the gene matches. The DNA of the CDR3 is TGTGCCAGCAGCCCCGGGACAGGGGGCTGGGGCGAGCAGTACGTC. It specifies CASSPGTGGWGEQYV.

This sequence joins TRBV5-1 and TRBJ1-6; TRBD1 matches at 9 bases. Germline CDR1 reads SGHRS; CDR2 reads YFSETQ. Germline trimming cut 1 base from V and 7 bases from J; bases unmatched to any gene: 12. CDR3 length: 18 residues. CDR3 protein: CASSLYGQGFSGNSPLHF. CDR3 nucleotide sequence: TGCGCCAGCAGCTTGTATGGACAGGGGTTTTCTGGCAATTCACCCCTCCACTTT. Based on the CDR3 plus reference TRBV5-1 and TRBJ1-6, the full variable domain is KAGVTQTPRYLIKTRGQQVTLSCSPISGHRSVSWYQQTPGQGLQFLFEYFSETQRNKGNFPGRFSGRQFSNSRSEMNVSTLELGDSALYLCASSLYGQGFSGNSPLHFGNGTRLTVT.

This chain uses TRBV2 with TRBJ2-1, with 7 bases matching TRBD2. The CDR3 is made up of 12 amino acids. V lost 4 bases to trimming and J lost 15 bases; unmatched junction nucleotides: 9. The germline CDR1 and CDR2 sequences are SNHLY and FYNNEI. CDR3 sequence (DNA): TGTGCCAGCAGTGGGGAGGGGAGAGTCACGTTCTTC. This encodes CASSGEGRVTFF.